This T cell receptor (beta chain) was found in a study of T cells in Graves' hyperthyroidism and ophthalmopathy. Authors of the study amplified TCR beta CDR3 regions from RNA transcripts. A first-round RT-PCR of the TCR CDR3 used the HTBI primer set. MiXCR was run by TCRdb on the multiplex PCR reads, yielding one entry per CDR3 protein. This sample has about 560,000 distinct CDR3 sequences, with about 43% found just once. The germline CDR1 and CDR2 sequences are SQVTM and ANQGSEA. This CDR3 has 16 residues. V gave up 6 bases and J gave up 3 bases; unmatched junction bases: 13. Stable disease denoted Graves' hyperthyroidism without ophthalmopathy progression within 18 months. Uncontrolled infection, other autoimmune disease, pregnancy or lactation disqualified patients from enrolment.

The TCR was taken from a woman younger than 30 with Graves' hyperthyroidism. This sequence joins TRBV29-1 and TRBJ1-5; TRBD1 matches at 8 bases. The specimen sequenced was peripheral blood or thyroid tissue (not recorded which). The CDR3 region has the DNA TGCAGCGTCGTCGCAACGGGGACAGGTTACAATCAGCCCCAGCATTTT. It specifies CSVVATGTGYNQPQHF.